These 24 T cell receptor beta chains share one sample of origin, sequenced in a study of cytomegalovirus exposure and HLA in healthy donors. Vbeta (60) and Jbeta (13) primers were used in the PCR. Clones were read by immunoSEQ multiplex PCR, and TCRdb kept only the in-frame ones, dropping some. The sample consists of under 200,000 clones, about three quarters of them appearing once. Sequencing input: PBMCs. Source of these receptors: a man younger than 35 in good health and CMV-seronegative.

The chain links TRBV5-1 to TRBJ2-5, with 8 bases aligning to TRBD2. The J call could be wrong; TRBJ2-7 is a better fit for the DNA end. The CDR3 is made up of 15 amino acids. CDR1 SGHRS and CDR2 YFSETQ come from the germline V gene. CDR3 loop: CASSLEGGRRYEQYF. The CDR3, as DNA: TGCGCCAGCAGCTTGGAGGGCGGGAGGAGATACGAGCAGTACTTC.

The V call is TRBV6-5, the J call TRBJ1-5; D gene ambiguous. Germline V lookup: CDR1 MNHEY, CDR2 SVGAGI. This CDR3 has 13 residues. Trimming cost V 4 bases and J 7 bases, with 11 bases left between them. The CDR3 sequence is CASSSGKFQPQHF. The CDR3 region has the DNA TGTGCCAGCAGTTCCGGGAAGTTCCAGCCCCAGCATTTT.

The chain employs TRBV30 and TRBJ2-5; D might be TRBD2 (5 bases). The DNA end is more similar to TRBJ2-7, so the J call may be wrong. Germline V gene data show CDR1 as GTSNPN and CDR2 as SVGIG (reference sequence). CDR3 length: 14 residues. The CDR3: CASTRGPKRSEQYF. The CDR3 DNA sequence: TGTGCCTCTACTCGTGGACCGAAGCGGAGCGAGCAGTACTTC.

This sequence joins TRBV5-1 and TRBJ2-2; 12 positions agree with TRBD2. The germline CDR1 and CDR2 sequences are SGHRS and YFSETQ. This CDR3 region has 16 residues. Losses at the gene ends were 5 bases for V and 5 bases for J; bases not matched to a gene: 7. The CDR3 nucleotides are TGCGCCAGCAGGCAGACTAGCGGGAGTGGTACCGGGGAGCTGTTTTTT. Protein product: CASRQTSGSGTGELFF.

The chain employs TRBV4-1 and TRBJ1-1; weak D call: TRBD1 (5 bases). CDR3 length: 15 residues. The V end was cut by 1 base, the J end by 3 bases, with 12 bases between. CDR1 is MGHRA, CDR2 YSYEKL, per germline. The chain's CDR3 is CASSQGPAGDTEAFF. The CDR3 DNA reads as TGCGCCAGCAGCCAAGGACCGGCGGGGGACACTGAAGCTTTCTTT.

This clone was found once. One end of the junction does not line up with germline, which may come from a read error. V and J are TRBV5-6 and TRBJ2-7, with a possible D match to TRBD1 (6 bases). Germline CDR1 SGHDT, CDR2 YYEEEE. The CDR3 loop spans 18 amino acids. The CDR3: CASSLGTLRGGASYKQYF. Written as DNA, the CDR3 is TGTGCCAGCAGCTTGGGTACTCTTCGAGGGGGTGCTTCCTACAAGCAGTACTTC. Variable domain in full (rest from reference TRBV5-6 and TRBJ2-7): DAGVTQSPTHLIKTRGQQVTLRCSPKSGHDTVSWYQQALGQGPQFIFQYYEEEERQRGNFPDRFSGHQFPNYSSELNVNALLLGDSALYLCASSLGTLRGGASYKQYFGPGTRLTVT.

The sample holds a few counts of this clone. The chain joins TRBV18 to TRBJ2-1; 8 positions agree with TRBD2. Trimming at V came to 4 bases and at J to 8 bases, leaving 7 bases not matched to a gene. Germline lookup yields CDR1 KGHSH and CDR2 LQKENI. The CDR3 is 14 residues long. The CDR3 spells CASSLSGLEHEQFF. The CDR3 region has the DNA TGTGCCAGCTCACTTTCGGGACTAGAACATGAGCAGTTCTTC.

The rearrangement uses TRBV2 and TRBJ2-5; TRBD1 matches at 7 bases. CDR1 and CDR2 from the germline V gene are SNHLY and FYNNEI. The CDR3 sequence is 13 residues long. The trim removed 7 bases at V and 2 bases at J, leaving 4 bases unmatched. CDR3 nucleotides: TGTGCCAGCACCGGACAGGTTCAAGAGACCCAGTACTTC. This gives the protein CASTGQVQETQYF.

The chain couples TRBV7-9 to TRBJ2-5; D is possibly TRBD1 (6 bases). The CDR3 sequence is 14 residues long. Per the germline V gene, CDR1 is SEHNR and CDR2 is FQNEAQ (reference sequence). V was cut by 1 base and J by 5 bases, with 11 bases left in between. CDR3 nucleotides: TGTGCCAGCAGCTTAGTAGAGGGGGTGGAGACCCAGTACTTC. Amino acids: CASSLVEGVETQYF.

This chain connects TRBV7-2 to TRBJ2-6; 7 nucleotides line up with TRBD2. Looked up from germline, CDR1 is SGHTA and CDR2 is FQGNSA. The ends lost 7 bases at V and 0 bases at J; junction bases unmatched: 12. This CDR3 region has 18 residues. Here the CDR3 reads CASKMTGGQISGANVLTF. As DNA, the CDR3 is TGTGCCAGCAAAATGACGGGAGGCCAAATCTCTGGGGCCAACGTCCTGACTTTC. Full variable domain (remainder filled in from reference TRBV7-2 and TRBJ2-6): GAGVSQSPSNKVTEKGKDVELRCDPISGHTALYWYRQSLGQGLEFLIYFQGNSAPDKSGLPSDRFSAERTGGSVSTLTIQRTQQEDSAVYLCASKMTGGQISGANVLTFGAGSRLTVL.

This chain joins TRBV9 and TRBJ2-3, with a weak D call TRBD2 (6 bases). Germline CDR1 reads SGDLS; CDR2 reads YYNGEE. Deletions cut 4 bases from V and 5 bases from J, with 14 bases between. CDR3 length: 14 amino acids. CDR3 protein: CASSFSGREDTQYF. DNA of the CDR3: TGTGCCAGCAGCTTTAGCGGTCGGGAAGATACGCAGTATTTT.

Concerning this clone: The same CDR3 arises from other DNA sequences in this sample as well. The chain has TRBV4-3 and TRBJ2-7; TRBD2 aligns across 7 bases. This CDR3 has 13 residues. With V trimmed by 0 bases and J by 6 bases, 2 bases remained unmatched. Germline assignment: CDR1 LGHNA and CDR2 YSLEER. CDR3 protein: CASSQEGRGEQYF. In nucleotides, the CDR3 is TGCGCCAGCAGCCAAGAGGGGAGGGGCGAGCAGTACTTC.

Here the CDR3 DNA reads TGCGCCAGCAGCCGGGGTAGCGGGAACACCGGGGAGCTGTTTTTT. Translated, it gives CASSRGSGNTGELFF. The chain is built from TRBV4-1 and TRBJ2-2, with a weak D call TRBD2 (6 bases). V shed 4 bases and J shed 1 base, with 10 bases lying between them. The CDR3 extends over 15 amino acids. CDR1 MGHRA and CDR2 YSYEKL come from the germline V gene.

V usage is TRBV7-2 and J usage is TRBJ2-7, with 7 bases fitting TRBD1. Losses at the gene ends were 5 bases for V and 3 bases for J; bases not matched to a gene: 7. This CDR3 contains 14 residues. Germline V CDR1 and CDR2: SGHTA, FQGNSA. CDR3 DNA sequence: TGTGCCAGCAGCCCGGGACAGAAGGGCTACGAGCAGTACTTC. Protein sequence: CASSPGQKGYEQYF.

V is TRBV30 and J is TRBJ1-1; D is unclear. The CDR3 runs 12 residues. Germline-derived CDR1 and CDR2 are GTSNPN and SVGIG (reference sequence). Trimming stripped 0 bases from V and 4 bases from J, with 6 bases between. The chain's CDR3 is CAWSVWATEAFF. CDR3 DNA: TGTGCCTGGAGTGTCTGGGCCACTGAAGCTTTCTTT.

The rearrangement joins TRBV7-8 to TRBJ1-4, with D perhaps matching TRBD1 (5 bases). The CDR3 has 16 residues. V lost 6 bases and J lost 8, with 22 bases in between. The germline gives CDR1 SGHVS, CDR2 FQNEAQ. CDR3 region: CASSLMTGPRGEKLFF. Here the CDR3 DNA reads TGTGCCAGCAGTTTAATGACCGGGCCCCGGGGGGAAAAACTGTTTTTT.

V gene TRBV7-7 combines with J gene TRBJ2-5; 10 nucleotides align to TRBD2. The germline CDR1 and CDR2 sequences are SSHAT and FNYEAQ (reference sequence). This CDR3 has 16 amino acids. V gave up 1 base and J gave up 5 bases; unmatched junction bases: 7. CDR3 region: CASSLGSGRGLETQYF. Written as DNA, the CDR3 is TGTGCCAGCAGCTTAGGAAGCGGGAGGGGGTTGGAGACCCAGTACTTC.

J is TRBJ2-5 and V is TRBV18, with D perhaps TRBD1 (5 bases). Germline CDR1 and CDR2: KGHSH and LQKENI. Trimming took 6 bases from V and 5 from J, leaving 13 bases between them. The CDR3 loop spans 13 amino acids. The CDR3 sequence: CASSVHSGETQYF. The CDR3 DNA reads as TGTGCCAGCTCGGTGCACTCAGGGGAGACCCAGTACTTC.

The J gene is TRBJ2-1, the V gene TRBV19; TRBD2 matches 10 bases. Looked up from germline, CDR1 is LNHDA and CDR2 is SQIVND (reference sequence). The V segment lost 11 bases and the J segment 0 bases; nucleotides outside the gene matches: 16. The CDR3 is made up of 18 amino acids. DNA for the CDR3: TGTGCCTCCCAACGGCTAGCGGGAGTCCCAAGCTCCTACAATGAGCAGTTCTTC. Protein product: CASQRLAGVPSSYNEQFF.

This clone was seen a few times. The gene calls are TRBV21-1 and TRBJ2-7; TRBD1 was called by the table and not checked on the DNA. TRBV21-1 is tagged as a pseudogene. The CDR3 is 16 amino acids. This chain's CDR3 is CASNQGKRDSPYEQYF. DNA of the CDR3: TGTGCCAGCAACCAGGGGAAGCGTGACAGCCCCTACGAGCAGTACTTC.

This clone was recorded a few times. This sequence joins TRBV9 and TRBJ2-7; possibly TRBD2 for D (6 bases). V was trimmed by 3 bases and J by 5 bases, leaving 21 bases between them. The CDR3 is 16 residues long. Per germline, CDR1 SGDLS and CDR2 YYNGEE. CDR3 protein: CASSAYASRAGNEQYF. For the CDR3, the DNA is TGTGCCAGCAGCGCCTACGCTAGCCGGGCGGGGAACGAGCAGTACTTC.

The V gene is TRBV6-4, the J gene TRBJ2-3, with a tentative D call TRBD2 (5 bases). Trimming took 2 bases from V and 2 from J, leaving 11 bases between them. Germline-derived CDR1 and CDR2 are MRHNA and SNTAGT. This CDR3 has 15 residues. CDR3 region: CASSDEASPTDTQYF. The CDR3 DNA reads as TGTGCCAGCAGTGACGAGGCTAGCCCCACAGATACGCAGTATTTT.

This chain joins TRBV7-9 and TRBJ2-1; 14 bases map to TRBD2. Germline CDR1 reads SEHNR; CDR2 reads FQNEAQ (reference sequence). J gave up 10 bases and V 2 bases, and 7 bases lay outside the gene matches. The CDR3 is made up of 16 amino acids. CDR3 loop: CASSLSGLAGVREQFF. As DNA, the CDR3 is TGTGCCAGCAGCTTATCGGGACTAGCGGGAGTACGAGAGCAGTTCTTC.

The J gene is TRBJ2-3, the V gene TRBV5-1; possible D gene TRBD2, 6 bases. Trimming stripped 3 bases from V and 3 bases from J, with 11 bases between. Germline values: CDR1 SGHRS, CDR2 YFSETQ. The CDR3 runs 14 residues. This CDR3 reads CASSSSRETDTQYF. CDR3 coding DNA: TGCGCCAGCAGCTCATCCCGGGAGACAGATACGCAGTATTTT. The whole variable domain, remainder taken from reference TRBV5-1 and TRBJ2-3, is KAGVTQTPRYLIKTRGQQVTLSCSPISGHRSVSWYQQTPGQGLQFLFEYFSETQRNKGNFPGRFSGRQFSNSRSEMNVSTLELGDSALYLCASSSSRETDTQYFGPGTRLTVL.